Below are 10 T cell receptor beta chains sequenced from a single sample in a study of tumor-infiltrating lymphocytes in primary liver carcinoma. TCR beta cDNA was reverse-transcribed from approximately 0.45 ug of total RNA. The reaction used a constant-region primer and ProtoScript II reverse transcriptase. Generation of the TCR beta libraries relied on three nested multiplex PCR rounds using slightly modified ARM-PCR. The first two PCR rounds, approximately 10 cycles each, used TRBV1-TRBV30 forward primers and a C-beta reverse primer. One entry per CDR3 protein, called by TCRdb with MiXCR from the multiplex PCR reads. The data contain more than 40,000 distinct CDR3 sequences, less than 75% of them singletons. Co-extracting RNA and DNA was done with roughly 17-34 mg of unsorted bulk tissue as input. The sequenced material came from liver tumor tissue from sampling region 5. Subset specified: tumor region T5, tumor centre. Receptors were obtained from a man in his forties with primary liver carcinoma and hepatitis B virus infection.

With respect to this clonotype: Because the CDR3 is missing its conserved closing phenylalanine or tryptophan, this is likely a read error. This chain's CDR3 is CASSSTRGPYNEQFS. CDR3 DNA sequence: TGCGCCAGCAGCTCCACGCGCGGTCCCTACAATGAGCAGTTCTCC. This chain joins TRBV4-1 and TRBJ2-1; D is ambiguous. This CDR3 region has 15 residues. Trimming took 5 bases from V and 2 from J, leaving 13 bases between them. Germline lookup yields CDR1 MGHRA and CDR2 YSYEKL.

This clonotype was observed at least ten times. The CDR3 loop is CASSGVGQLERMNTEAFF. The CDR3 region has the DNA TGCGCCAGCAGTGGTGTGGGACAGCTAGAAAGAATGAACACTGAAGCTTTCTTT. J is TRBJ1-1 and V is TRBV10-2; 7 bases agree with TRBD1. This CDR3 has 18 amino acids. V lost 4 bases and J lost 0; bases outside the gene matches: 14. In germline, CDR1 is WSHSY, CDR2 SAAADI.

This CDR3 is CASTPGGTETFF. As DNA, the CDR3 is TGTGCCAGCACCCCCGGGGGCACTGAAACCTTCTTT. This chain joins TRBV7-9 and TRBJ1-1; a weak D match, TRBD1 (6 bases). Germline V gives CDR1 SEHNR, CDR2 FQNEAQ (reference sequence). This CDR3 contains 12 residues. V was shortened by 7 bases and J by 14 bases, with 20 bases between the two germline ends.

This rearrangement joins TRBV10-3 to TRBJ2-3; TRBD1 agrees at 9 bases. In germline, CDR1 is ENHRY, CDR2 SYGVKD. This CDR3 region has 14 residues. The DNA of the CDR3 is TGTGCGATCTGTGGGAGGACAGGGGAGGATACGCAGTATTTT. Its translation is CAICGRTGEDTQYF.

The CDR3 here is CASSLEGGTTYEQYF. The CDR3 DNA reads TGTGCCAGCAGCTTAGAGGGAGGGACAACCTACGAGCAGTACTTC. The rearrangement uses TRBV11-2 and TRBJ2-7; the D gene is possibly TRBD2 (7 bases). The V end was cut by 0 bases, the J end by 2 bases, with 11 bases between. The CDR3 totals 15 residues. Germline CDR1 reads SGHAT; CDR2 reads FQNNGV.

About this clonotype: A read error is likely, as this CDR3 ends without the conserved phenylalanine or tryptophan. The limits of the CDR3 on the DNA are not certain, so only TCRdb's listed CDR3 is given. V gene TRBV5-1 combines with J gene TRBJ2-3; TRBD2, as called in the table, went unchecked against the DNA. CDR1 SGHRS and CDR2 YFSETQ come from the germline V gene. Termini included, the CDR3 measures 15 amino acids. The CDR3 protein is CASSLASGSTDTQYL.

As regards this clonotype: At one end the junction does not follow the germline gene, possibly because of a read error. The CDR3 here is CSLEDRQGAETQYF. The CDR3 coding sequence is TGCAGTCTTGAAGATCGGCAAGGGGCGGAGACACAGTACTTC. The chain employs TRBV29-1 and TRBJ2-5, with a tentative D call TRBD1 (5 bases). The CDR3 totals 14 residues. The germline V gene encodes CDR1 SQVTM and CDR2 ANQGSEA.

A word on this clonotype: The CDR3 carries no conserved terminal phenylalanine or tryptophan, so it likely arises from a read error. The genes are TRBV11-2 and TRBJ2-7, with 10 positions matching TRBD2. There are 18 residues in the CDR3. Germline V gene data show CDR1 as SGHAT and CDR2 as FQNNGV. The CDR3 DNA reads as TGTGCCGGCAGCTTATCCGTTGGACAAGCGGGAGGGGGGTACGAGCAGTACATC. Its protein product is CAGSLSVGQAGGGYEQYI.

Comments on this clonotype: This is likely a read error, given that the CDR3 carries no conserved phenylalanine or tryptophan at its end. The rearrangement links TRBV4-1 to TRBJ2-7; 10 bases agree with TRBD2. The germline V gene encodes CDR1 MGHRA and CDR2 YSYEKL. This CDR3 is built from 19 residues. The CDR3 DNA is TGCGTCAGCAGCCGTAGATTGGCAGCGGGAGGGCAGTCGGGCTACGAGCAGTACCTC. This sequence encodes CVSSRRLAAGGQSGYEQYL.

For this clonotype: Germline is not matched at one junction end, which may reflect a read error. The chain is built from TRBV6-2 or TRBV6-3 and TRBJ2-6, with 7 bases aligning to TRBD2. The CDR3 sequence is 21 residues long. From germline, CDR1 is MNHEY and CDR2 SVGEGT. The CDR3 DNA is TGTGCCAGCACCCCCAGGAGACGTGGGTCTAGCGGCGCCTCTGAGGCCAATGTCCTGACTTTC. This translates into CASTPRRRGSSGASEANVLTF.